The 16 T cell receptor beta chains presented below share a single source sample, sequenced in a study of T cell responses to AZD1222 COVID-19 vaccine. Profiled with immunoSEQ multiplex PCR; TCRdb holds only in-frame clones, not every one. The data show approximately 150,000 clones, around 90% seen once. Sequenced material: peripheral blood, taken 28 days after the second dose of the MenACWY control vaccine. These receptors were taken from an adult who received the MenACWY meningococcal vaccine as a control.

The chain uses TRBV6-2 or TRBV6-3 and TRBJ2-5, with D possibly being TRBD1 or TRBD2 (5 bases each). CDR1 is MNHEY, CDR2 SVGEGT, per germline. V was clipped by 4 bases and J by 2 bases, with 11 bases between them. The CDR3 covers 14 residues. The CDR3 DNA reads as TGTGCCAGCAGTTCTGGGGGATTTCAAGAGACCCAGTACTTC. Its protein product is CASSSGGFQETQYF.

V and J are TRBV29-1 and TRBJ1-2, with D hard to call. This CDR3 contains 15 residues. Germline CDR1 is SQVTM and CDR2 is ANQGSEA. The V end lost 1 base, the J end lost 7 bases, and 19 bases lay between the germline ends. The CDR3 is CSVEASGLQAGGYTF. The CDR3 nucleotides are TGCAGCGTTGAAGCCAGCGGTCTTCAGGCAGGTGGCTACACCTTC.

The DNA for the CDR3 is TGTGCCAGCAGCTTGGGAGCGGGAGGTTGGACCGGGGAGCTGTTTTTT. Translation gives CASSLGAGGWTGELFF. The chain uses TRBV7-2 and TRBJ2-2; 9 bases align to TRBD2. The CDR3 has 16 amino acids. In germline, CDR1 is SGHTA, CDR2 FQGNSA. The trim removed 3 bases at V and 5 bases at J, leaving 7 bases unmatched.

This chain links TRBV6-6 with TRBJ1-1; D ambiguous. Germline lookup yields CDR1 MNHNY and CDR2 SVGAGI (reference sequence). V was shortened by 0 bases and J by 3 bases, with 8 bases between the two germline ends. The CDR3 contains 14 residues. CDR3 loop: CASSYSTADTEAFF. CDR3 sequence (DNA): TGTGCCAGCAGTTACTCGACGGCGGACACTGAAGCTTTCTTT.

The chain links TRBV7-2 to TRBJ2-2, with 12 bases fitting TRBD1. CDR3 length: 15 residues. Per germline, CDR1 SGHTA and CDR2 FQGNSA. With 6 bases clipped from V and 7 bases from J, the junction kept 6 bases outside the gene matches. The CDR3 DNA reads TGTGCCAGCAGTAGGGACAGGGGGCTCGTCGGGGAGCTGTTTTTT. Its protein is CASSRDRGLVGELFF. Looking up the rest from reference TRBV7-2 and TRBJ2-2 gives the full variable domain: GAGVSQSPSNKVTEKGKDVELRCDPISGHTALYWYRQSLGQGLEFLIYFQGNSAPDKSGLPSDRFSAERTGGSVSTLTIQRTQQEDSAVYLCASSRDRGLVGELFFGEGSRLTVL.

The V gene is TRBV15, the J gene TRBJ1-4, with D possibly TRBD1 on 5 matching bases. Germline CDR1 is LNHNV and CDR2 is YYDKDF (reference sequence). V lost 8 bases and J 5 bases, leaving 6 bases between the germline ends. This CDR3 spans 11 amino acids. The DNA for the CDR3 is TGTGCCACCGGGACGAATGAAAAACTGTTTTTT. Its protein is CATGTNEKLFF.

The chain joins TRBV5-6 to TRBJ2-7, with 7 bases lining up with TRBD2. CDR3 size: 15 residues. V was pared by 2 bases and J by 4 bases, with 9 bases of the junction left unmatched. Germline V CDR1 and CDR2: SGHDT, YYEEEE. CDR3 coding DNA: TGTGCCAGCAGCTTTCGGGGGGTCGGAACGTACGAGCAGTACTTC. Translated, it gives CASSFRGVGTYEQYF.

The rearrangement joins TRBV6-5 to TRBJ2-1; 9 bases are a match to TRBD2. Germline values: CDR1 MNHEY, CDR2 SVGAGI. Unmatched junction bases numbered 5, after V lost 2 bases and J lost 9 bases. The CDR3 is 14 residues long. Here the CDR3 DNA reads TGTGCCAGCAGTTACCGCGGGAGGGCCGGTGAGCAGTTCTTC. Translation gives CASSYRGRAGEQFF.

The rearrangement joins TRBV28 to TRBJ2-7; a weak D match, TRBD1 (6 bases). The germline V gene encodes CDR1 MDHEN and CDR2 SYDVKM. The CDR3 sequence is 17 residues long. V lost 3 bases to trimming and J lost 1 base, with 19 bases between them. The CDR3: CASSFRPMDRTSYEQYF. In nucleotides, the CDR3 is TGTGCCAGCAGTTTCCGCCCTATGGACAGAACATCCTACGAGCAGTACTTC.

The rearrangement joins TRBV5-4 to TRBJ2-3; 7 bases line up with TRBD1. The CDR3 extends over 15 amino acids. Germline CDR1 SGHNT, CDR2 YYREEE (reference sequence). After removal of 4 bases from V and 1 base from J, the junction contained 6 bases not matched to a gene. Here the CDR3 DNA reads TGTGCCAGCAGCCTTGACAGGGTAGGCACAGATACGCAGTATTTT. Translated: CASSLDRVGTDTQYF.

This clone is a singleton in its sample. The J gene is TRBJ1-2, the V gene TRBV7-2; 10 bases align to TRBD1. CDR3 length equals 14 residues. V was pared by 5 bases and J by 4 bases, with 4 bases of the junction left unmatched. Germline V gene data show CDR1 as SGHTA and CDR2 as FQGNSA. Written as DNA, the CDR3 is TGTGCCAGCAGCGAGGGGACAGGGGTCTATGGCTACACCTTC. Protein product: CASSEGTGVYGYTF.

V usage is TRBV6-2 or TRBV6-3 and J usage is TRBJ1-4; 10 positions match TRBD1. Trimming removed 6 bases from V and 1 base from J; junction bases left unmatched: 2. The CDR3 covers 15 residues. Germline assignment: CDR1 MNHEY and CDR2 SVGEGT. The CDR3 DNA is TGTGCCAGCAGCGGACAGGGGGTAACTAATGAAAAACTGTTTTTT. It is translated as CASSGQGVTNEKLFF.

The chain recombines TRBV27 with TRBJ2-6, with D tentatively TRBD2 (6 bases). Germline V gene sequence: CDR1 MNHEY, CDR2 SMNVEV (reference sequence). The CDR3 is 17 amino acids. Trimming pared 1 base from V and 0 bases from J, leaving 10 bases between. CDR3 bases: TGTGCCAGCAGTTTATATACTAGCAGCTCTGGGGCCAACGTCCTGACTTTC. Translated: CASSLYTSSSGANVLTF.

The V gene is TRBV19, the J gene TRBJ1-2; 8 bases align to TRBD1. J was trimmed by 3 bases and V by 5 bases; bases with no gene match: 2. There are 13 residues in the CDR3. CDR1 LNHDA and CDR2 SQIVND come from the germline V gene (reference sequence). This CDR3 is CASSPGGDYGYTF. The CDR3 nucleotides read TGTGCCAGTAGTCCAGGGGGCGACTATGGCTACACCTTC.

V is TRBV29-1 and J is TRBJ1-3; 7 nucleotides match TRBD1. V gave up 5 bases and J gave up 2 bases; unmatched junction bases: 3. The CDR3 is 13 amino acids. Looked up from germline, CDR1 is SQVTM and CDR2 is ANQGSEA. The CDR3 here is CSVTQGAGNTIYF. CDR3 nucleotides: TGCAGCGTTACTCAGGGGGCTGGAAACACCATATATTTT. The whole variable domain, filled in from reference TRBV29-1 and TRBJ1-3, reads SAVISQKPSRDICQRGTSLTIQCQVDSQVTMMFWYRQQPGQSLTLIATANQGSEATYESGFVIDKFPISRPNLTFSTLTVSNMSPEDSSIYLCSVTQGAGNTIYFGEGSWLTVV.

The CDR3: CASSEAQGVGADTQYF. The CDR3 DNA sequence: TGTGCCAGCAGTGAAGCGCAGGGGGTCGGCGCAGATACGCAGTATTTT. The rearrangement joins TRBV6-1 to TRBJ2-3; 7 nucleotides agree with TRBD1. The CDR3 extends over 16 amino acids. CDR1 MNHNS and CDR2 SASEGT come from the germline V gene. After removal of 0 bases from V and 4 bases from J, the junction contained 7 bases not matched to a gene.